This paragraph covers one T cell receptor beta chain sequence. Its antigen remains unidentified. The entry originates in a study of blood T cells in healthy people across ages. Findings and limits, study-wide: Without sorted subsets, naive and antigen-experienced compartments could not be conclusively compared. Higher diversity, along with more naive CD4+ cells, distinguished long-lived donors from aged donors.

Primed by a sample-barcoded 5' primer and a J-beta primer mix, a second PCR proceeded for about 6 to 12 cycles. CDR3-containing paired-end reads numbering at least 2.5 million came from each sample. MiXCR was run by TCRdb on the 5' RACE reads, yielding one entry per CDR3 protein. The repertoire holds 1.5 million to 2 million distinct CDR3 sequences, about 39% seen once, with around 23% in the top ten. The V and J ends lost 0 bases and 3 bases respectively, with 12 bases between them. Germline CDR1 reads SGHTA; CDR2 reads FQGNSA. This CDR3 has 15 residues. This chain connects TRBV7-2 to TRBJ2-7; D may match TRBD1 or TRBD2 (5 bases each). Material: blood. This TCR derives from a human donor in good health. In nucleotides, the CDR3 is TGTGCCAGCAGCTTAGCGGGGGATGGAGGCTACGAGCAGTACTTC. Amino acid sequence: CASSLAGDGGYEQYF.